These T cell receptor beta chains were read from a single sample in a study of shared clonotypes between healthy human individuals. TCRdb's table, derived via immunoSEQ multiplex PCR, lists solely in-frame clones and lacks some. The table records hundreds of thousands of clones, roughly 80% of them present only once. Source material: PBMCs. The receptors shown here come from a woman aged 35 to 49 in good health. Some clones in this sample may be carry-over from other donors' samples. Each CDR3 is given with its conserved first and last residue. The D gene is left open where the match is weak. Rows may omit the clone size; those that give it use once, few, many or a size class.

TGTGCCAGCGGGGTAAGACAGGGTCCCTACGAGCAGTACTTC CASGVRQGPYEQYF TRBJ2-7 TRBV27 TRBD1 -
TGTGCCAGTACCATTAGTCGCACAGATACGCAGTATTTT CASTISRTDTQYF TRBJ2-3 TRBV19 - -
TGTGCCAGCAGGAGCTACCTGAACACCGGGGAGCTGTTTTTT CASRSYLNTGELFF TRBJ2-2 TRBV2 - -
TGTGCCAGCAGCGTAGAGGGGCGAAACACAGATACGCAGTATTTT CASSVEGRNTDTQYF TRBJ2-3 TRBV9 - once
TGTGCCAGTACCCACCGGGACCCCGAAGGTGAGCAGTTCTTC CASTHRDPEGEQFF TRBJ2-1 TRBV19 - -
TGTGCCAGCAGTTTCGGACTAGATTTGGACGAGCAGTACTTC CASSFGLDLDEQYF TRBJ2-7 TRBV27 TRBD2 many
TGTGCCAGCAGTGGGTCCAGACTCAATCAGCCCCAGCATTTT CASSGSRLNQPQHF TRBJ1-5 TRBV2 - -
TGTGCCAGCAGTGACCTTGGTGGGACACCGGGTCTCCAGCCGTTCTTC CASSDLGGTPGLQPFF TRBJ2-1 TRBV2 - few
TGTGCCACAGGGACAGCCGGCGCTGTCCTCGAGCAGTACTTC CATGTAGAVLEQYF TRBJ2-7 TRBV10-3 TRBD1 -
TGTGCCAGCAGTTGGGAGGAGTATGGCTACACCTTC CASSWEEYGYTF TRBJ1-2 TRBV28 - -
TGTGCCAGTAGTACTCCGGGACAGGGGGCTGTTAACTATGGCTACACCTTC CASSTPGQGAVNYGYTF TRBJ1-2 TRBV19 TRBD1 -
TGTGCCAGCAGCTTAGTCCAGGGGCACCAGTTCTTC CASSLVQGHQFF TRBJ2-1 TRBV7-2 - -
TGTGCCTGGAGTGTAAGTGGGGCAGATACGCAGTATTTT CAWSVSGADTQYF TRBJ2-3 TRBV30 - few
TGTGCCACCAGCAGAGGCGCAGGAGAATACGAGCAGTACTTC CATSRGAGEYEQYF TRBJ2-7 TRBV15 - few
TGTGCCAGCAGTTTTGGCGGGAGCTACAATGAGCAGTTCTTC CASSFGGSYNEQFF TRBJ2-1 TRBV28 TRBD2 -
TGTGCCAGCAGTTCCAGGGACAGGGATTACGTCTCTGGGGCCAACGTCCTGACTTTC CASSSRDRDYVSGANVLTF TRBJ2-6 TRBV7-9 TRBD1 once
TGTGCCAGCAGTACGATCGAAGGGGGCTTGGTTAAAAAACTGTTTTTT CASSTIEGGLVKKLFF TRBJ1-4 TRBV28 TRBD1 -
TGTGCCAGCAGCCAAGAACGGCTAGTCACCGATGAGCAGTTCTTC CASSQERLVTDEQFF TRBJ2-1 TRBV4-2 - -
TGTGCCAGCGGTGCTGCGGGTTACGAGCAGTACTTC CASGAAGYEQYF TRBJ2-7 TRBV2 - -
TGTGCCAGCAGCTCCCAGGGACAGAGGAGAAACGAGCAGTACTTC CASSSQGQRRNEQYF TRBJ2-7 TRBV7-2 TRBD1 few
TGTGCCAGCAGCTTTGGGTTTGGGGCCCGGAATGAAAAACTGTTTTTT CASSFGFGARNEKLFF TRBJ1-4 TRBV11-2 - -
TGTGCCAGTAGCACAAACCGGGACCCCCGCTACGAGCAGTACTTC CASSTNRDPRYEQYF TRBJ2-7 TRBV19 - -
TGTGCCAGCTCACCGGCGGGGGAGGGAGAATACAATGAGCAGTTCTTC CASSPAGEGEYNEQFF TRBJ2-1 TRBV18 TRBD2 once
TGTGCCTGGAGTGCAGGGACGCAAGAGACCCAGTACTTC CAWSAGTQETQYF TRBJ2-5 TRBV30 - -